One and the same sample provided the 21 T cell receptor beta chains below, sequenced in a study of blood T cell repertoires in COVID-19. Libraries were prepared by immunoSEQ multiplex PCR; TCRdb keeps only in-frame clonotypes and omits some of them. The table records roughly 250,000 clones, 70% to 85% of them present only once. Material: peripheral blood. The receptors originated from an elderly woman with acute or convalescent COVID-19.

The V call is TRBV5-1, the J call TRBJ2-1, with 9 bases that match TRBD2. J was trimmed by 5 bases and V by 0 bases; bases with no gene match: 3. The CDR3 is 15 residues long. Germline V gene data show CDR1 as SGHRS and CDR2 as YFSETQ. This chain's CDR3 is CASSLAAGGDNEQFF. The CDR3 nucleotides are TGCGCCAGCAGCTTGGCGGCGGGAGGGGACAATGAGCAGTTCTTC.

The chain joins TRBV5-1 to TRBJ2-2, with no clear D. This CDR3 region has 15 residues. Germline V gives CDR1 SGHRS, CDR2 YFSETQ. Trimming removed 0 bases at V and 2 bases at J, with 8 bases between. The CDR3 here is CASSLAATNTGELFF. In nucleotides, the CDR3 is TGCGCCAGCAGCTTGGCCGCGACAAACACCGGGGAGCTGTTTTTT.

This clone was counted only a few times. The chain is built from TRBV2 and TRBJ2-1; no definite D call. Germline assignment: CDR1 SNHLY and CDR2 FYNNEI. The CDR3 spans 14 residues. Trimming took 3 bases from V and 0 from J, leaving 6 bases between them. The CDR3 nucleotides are TGTGCCAGCAGTGACGCGGCCTCCTACAATGAGCAGTTCTTC. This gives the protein CASSDAASYNEQFF.

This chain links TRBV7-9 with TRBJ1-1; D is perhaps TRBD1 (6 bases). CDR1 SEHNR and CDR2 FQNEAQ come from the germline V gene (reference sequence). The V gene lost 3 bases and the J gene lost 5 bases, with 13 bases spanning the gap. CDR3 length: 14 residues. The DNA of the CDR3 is TGTGCCAGCAGCTTTAACAGGGAGGGTACTGAAGCTTTCTTT. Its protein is CASSFNREGTEAFF.

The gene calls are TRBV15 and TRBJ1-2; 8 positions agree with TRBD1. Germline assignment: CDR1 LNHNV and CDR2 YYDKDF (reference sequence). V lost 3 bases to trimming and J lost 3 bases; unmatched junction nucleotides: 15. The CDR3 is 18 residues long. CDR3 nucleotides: TGTGCCACCAGCAGCACCGGGACAGGAACCAGAAAATACTATGGCTACACCTTC. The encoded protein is CATSSTGTGTRKYYGYTF.

The CDR3 is CATSETGTSSTDTQYF. The CDR3 DNA reads as TGTGCCACCAGTGAAACAGGGACATCAAGCACAGATACGCAGTATTTT. The chain carries TRBV24-1 and TRBJ2-3; tentatively, D is TRBD1 (6 bases). Trimming cost V 4 bases and J 0 bases, with 13 bases left between them. CDR1 KGHDR and CDR2 SFDVKD come from the germline V gene. The CDR3 runs to 16 residues.

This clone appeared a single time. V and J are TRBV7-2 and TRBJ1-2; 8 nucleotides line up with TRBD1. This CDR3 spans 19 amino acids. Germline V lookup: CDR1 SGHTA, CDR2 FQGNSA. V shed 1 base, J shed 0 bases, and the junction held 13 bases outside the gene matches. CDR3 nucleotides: TGTGCCAGCAGCTTAGACGTTTGGACAGGGAAGGTGGCTAACTATGGCTACACCTTC. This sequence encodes CASSLDVWTGKVANYGYTF.

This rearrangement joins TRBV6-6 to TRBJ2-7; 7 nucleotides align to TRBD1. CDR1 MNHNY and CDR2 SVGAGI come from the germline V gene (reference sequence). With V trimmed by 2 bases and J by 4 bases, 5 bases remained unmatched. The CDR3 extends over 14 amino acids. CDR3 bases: TGTGCCAGCAGTTACGGCAGGGGGTGGTACGAGCAGTACTTC. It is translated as CASSYGRGWYEQYF.

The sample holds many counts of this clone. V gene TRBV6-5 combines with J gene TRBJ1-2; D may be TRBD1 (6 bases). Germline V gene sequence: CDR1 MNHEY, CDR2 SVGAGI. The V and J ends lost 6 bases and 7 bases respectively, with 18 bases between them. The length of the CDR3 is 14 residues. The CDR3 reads CASRPWGQGFGYTF. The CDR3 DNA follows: TGTGCCAGCAGACCTTGGGGGCAGGGGTTTGGCTACACCTTC.

Here the CDR3 reads CASSFPGQGNEKLFF. The CDR3 bases are TGTGCCAGCAGCTTCCCGGGACAGGGGAATGAAAAACTGTTTTTT. This chain uses TRBV7-9 with TRBJ1-4; 10 positions agree with TRBD1. Germline CDR1 SEHNR, CDR2 FQNEAQ (reference sequence). This CDR3 is 15 amino acids long. The V and J ends lost 3 bases and 5 bases, in that order; junction bases with no gene match: 3. Full variable domain (outside the CDR3, taken from reference TRBV7-9 and TRBJ1-4): DTGVSQNPRHKITKRGQNVTFRCDPISEHNRLYWYRQTLGQGPEFLTYFQNEAQLEKSRLLSDRFSAERPKGSFSTLEIQRTEQGDSAMYLCASSFPGQGNEKLFFGSGTQLSVL.

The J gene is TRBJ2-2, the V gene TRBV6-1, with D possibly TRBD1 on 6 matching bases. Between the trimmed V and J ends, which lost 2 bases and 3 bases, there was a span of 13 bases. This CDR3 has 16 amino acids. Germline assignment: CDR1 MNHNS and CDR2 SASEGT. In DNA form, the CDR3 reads TGTGCCAGCAGTGAATTAAACAGGGTGGACACCGGGGAGCTGTTTTTT. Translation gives CASSELNRVDTGELFF.

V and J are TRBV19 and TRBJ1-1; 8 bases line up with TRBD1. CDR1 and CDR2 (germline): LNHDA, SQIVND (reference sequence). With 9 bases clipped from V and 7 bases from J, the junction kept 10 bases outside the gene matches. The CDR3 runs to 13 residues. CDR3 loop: CASRMDRVGEAFF. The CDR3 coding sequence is TGTGCCAGCAGAATGGACAGGGTGGGTGAAGCTTTCTTT.

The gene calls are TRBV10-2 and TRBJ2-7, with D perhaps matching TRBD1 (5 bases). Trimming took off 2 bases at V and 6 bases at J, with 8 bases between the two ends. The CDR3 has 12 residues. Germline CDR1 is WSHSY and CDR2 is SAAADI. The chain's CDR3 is CASSEQGAEQYF. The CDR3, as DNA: TGCGCCAGCAGTGAGCAGGGCGCCGAGCAGTACTTC.

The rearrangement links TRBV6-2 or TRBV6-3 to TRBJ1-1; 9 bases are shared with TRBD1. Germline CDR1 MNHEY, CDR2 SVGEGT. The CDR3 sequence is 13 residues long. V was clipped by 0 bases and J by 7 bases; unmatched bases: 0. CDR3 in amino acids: CASSYSDRGEAFF. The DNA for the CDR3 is TGTGCCAGCAGTTACTCGGACAGGGGTGAAGCTTTCTTT.

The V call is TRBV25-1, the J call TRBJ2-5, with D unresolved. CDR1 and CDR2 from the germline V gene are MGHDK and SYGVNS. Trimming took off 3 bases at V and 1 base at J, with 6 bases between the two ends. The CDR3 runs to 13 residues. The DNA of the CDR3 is TGTGCCAGCAGTGAGAACACCCAAGAGACCCAGTACTTC. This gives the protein CASSENTQETQYF.

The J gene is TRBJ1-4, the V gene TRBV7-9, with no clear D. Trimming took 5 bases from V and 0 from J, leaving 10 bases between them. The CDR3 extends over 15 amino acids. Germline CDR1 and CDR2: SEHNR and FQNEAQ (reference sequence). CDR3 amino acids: CASSRVSPTNEKLFF. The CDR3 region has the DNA TGTGCCAGCAGCCGGGTTAGCCCAACTAATGAAAAACTGTTTTTT.

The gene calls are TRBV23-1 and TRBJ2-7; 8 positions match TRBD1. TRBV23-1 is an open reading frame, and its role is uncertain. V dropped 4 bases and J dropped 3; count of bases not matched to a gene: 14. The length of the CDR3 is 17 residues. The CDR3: CASSLLRAGQVGYEQYF. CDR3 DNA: TGCGCCAGCAGTCTCTTACGTGCGGGACAGGTAGGCTACGAGCAGTACTTC.

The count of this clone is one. The CDR3 sequence is CASSRPTGSGANVLTF. In nucleotides, the CDR3 is TGTGCCAGCAGCCGACCGACAGGGTCTGGGGCCAACGTCCTGACTTTC. This rearrangement joins TRBV3-1 (or the pseudogene TRBV3-2) to TRBJ2-6; TRBD1 matches at 7 bases. The ends lost 4 bases at V and 1 base at J; junction bases unmatched: 4. Germline V gene data show CDR1 as LGHDT and CDR2 as YNNKEL (reference sequence). The CDR3 has 16 residues.

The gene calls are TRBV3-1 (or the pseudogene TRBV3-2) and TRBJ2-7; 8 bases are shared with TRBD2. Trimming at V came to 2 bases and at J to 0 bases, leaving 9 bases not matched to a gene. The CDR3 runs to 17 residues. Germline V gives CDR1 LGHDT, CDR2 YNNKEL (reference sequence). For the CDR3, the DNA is TGTGCCAGCAGCCAACACGGGGGGGCCGGGAGCTCCTACGAGCAGTACTTC. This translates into CASSQHGGAGSSYEQYF.

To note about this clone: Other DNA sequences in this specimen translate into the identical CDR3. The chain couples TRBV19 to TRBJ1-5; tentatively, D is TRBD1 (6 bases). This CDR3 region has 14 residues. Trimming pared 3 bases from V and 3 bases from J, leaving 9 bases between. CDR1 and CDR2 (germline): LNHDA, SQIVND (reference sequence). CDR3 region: CASSIQGLNQPQHF. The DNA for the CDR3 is TGTGCCAGTAGTATCCAGGGGCTCAATCAGCCCCAGCATTTT. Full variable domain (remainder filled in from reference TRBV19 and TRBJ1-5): DGGITQSPKYLFRKEGQNVTLSCEQNLNHDAMYWYRQDPGQGLRLIYYSQIVNDFQKGDIAEGYSVSREKKESFPLTVTSAQKNPTAFYLCASSIQGLNQPQHFGDGTRLSIL.

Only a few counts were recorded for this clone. Here the CDR3 DNA reads TGTGCCAGCAGTTTACCCTCAAGCCACACAGATACGCAGTATTTT. It encodes CASSLPSSHTDTQYF. This chain joins TRBV28 and TRBJ2-3; the D is unclear. The CDR3 spans 15 residues. The V gene lost 2 bases and the J gene lost 2 bases, with 11 bases spanning the gap. Germline CDR1 reads MDHEN; CDR2 reads SYDVKM.